These T cell receptor beta chains were read from a single sample in a study of T cells after yellow fever vaccination. TCRdb recomputed calls from the 5' RACE reads with MiXCR, one row per CDR3 protein. The sample includes some 300,000 distinct CDR3 sequences, about 10% of them seen just once. This sample comprised CD4+ T cells sorted from PBMCs, obtained 45 days after the yellow fever booster vaccination. The receptors derive from a man aged 18 to 30 who received the YFV17D yellow fever vaccine. Each CDR3 is given with its conserved first and last residue. A D gene is named only where the DNA matches it firmly. The size field is filled for only some rows; it gives once, few, many or a size class.

v_call: TRBV3-1; d_call: TRBD1; clone_size: NA; j_call: TRBJ2-4; cdr3_aa: CASSLTGDIQYF; cdr3_nt: TGTGCCAGCAGCCTAACAGGGGACATTCAGTACTTC
v_call: TRBV5-1; d_call: NA; clone_size: few; j_call: TRBJ1-1; cdr3_aa: CASSLAPNGEAFF; cdr3_nt: TGCGCCAGCAGCTTGGCCCCTAATGGGGAGGCTTTCTTT
v_call: TRBV5-1; d_call: TRBD2; clone_size: NA; j_call: TRBJ2-2; cdr3_aa: CASSLGPGTTTPGELFF; cdr3_nt: TGCGCCAGCAGCTTAGGGCCCGGGACTACCACCCCCGGGGAGCTGTTTTTT
v_call: TRBV20-1; d_call: NA; clone_size: few; j_call: TRBJ2-2; cdr3_aa: CSALSGPGELFF; cdr3_nt: TGCAGTGCTCTCTCGGGGCCCGGGGAGCTGTTTTTT
v_call: TRBV12-3/TRBV12-4; d_call: NA; clone_size: NA; j_call: TRBJ1-6; cdr3_aa: CASSSRLSSYNSPLHF; cdr3_nt: TGTGCCAGCAGTTCGAGGCTTAGCTCCTATAATTCACCCCTCCACTTT
v_call: TRBV6-2/TRBV6-3; d_call: NA; clone_size: NA; j_call: TRBJ2-4; cdr3_aa: CASSQNAKNIQYF; cdr3_nt: TGTGCCAGCAGTCAAAACGCCAAAAACATTCAGTACTTC
v_call: TRBV9; d_call: TRBD2; clone_size: NA; j_call: TRBJ2-3; cdr3_aa: CASSPMGLAFTDTQYF; cdr3_nt: TGTGCCAGCAGCCCTATGGGACTAGCCTTCACAGATACGCAGTATTTT
v_call: TRBV5-1; d_call: NA; clone_size: few; j_call: TRBJ1-1; cdr3_aa: CASSLNDPNTEAFF; cdr3_nt: TGCGCCAGCAGCCTGAATGACCCGAACACTGAAGCTTTCTTT
v_call: TRBV5-1; d_call: NA; clone_size: NA; j_call: TRBJ1-5; cdr3_aa: CASSHGPDQPQHF; cdr3_nt: TGCGCCAGCAGCCACGGACCTGATCAGCCCCAGCATTTT
v_call: TRBV9; d_call: NA; clone_size: NA; j_call: TRBJ1-6; cdr3_aa: CASSVQSSYNSPLHF; cdr3_nt: TGTGCCAGCAGCGTTCAGAGCTCCTATAATTCACCCCTCCACTTT
v_call: TRBV2; d_call: NA; clone_size: many; j_call: TRBJ1-5; cdr3_aa: CATVREPNQPQHF; cdr3_nt: TGTGCCACCGTCCGGGAGCCCAATCAGCCCCAGCATTTT
v_call: TRBV6-5; d_call: TRBD1; clone_size: NA; j_call: TRBJ2-5; cdr3_aa: CASSYSGQGRDETQYF; cdr3_nt: TGTGCCAGCAGTTACTCGGGACAGGGGAGGGATGAGACCCAGTACTTC
v_call: TRBV20-1; d_call: NA; clone_size: NA; j_call: TRBJ2-3; cdr3_aa: CSAHHPSTDTQYF; cdr3_nt: TGCAGTGCCCACCACCCTAGCACAGATACGCAGTATTTT
v_call: TRBV12-3/TRBV12-4; d_call: NA; clone_size: NA; j_call: TRBJ2-7; cdr3_aa: CASSFWVQSSYEQYF; cdr3_nt: TGTGCCAGCAGTTTCTGGGTTCAGAGCTCCTACGAGCAGTACTTC
v_call: TRBV7-2; d_call: TRBD1; clone_size: NA; j_call: TRBJ1-2; cdr3_aa: CASSSPATGVYGYTF; cdr3_nt: TGTGCCAGCAGCTCGCCGGCGACAGGGGTCTATGGCTACACCTTC
v_call: TRBV7-9; d_call: NA; clone_size: NA; j_call: TRBJ1-1; cdr3_aa: CASSFSDRNTEAFF; cdr3_nt: TGTGCCAGCAGCTTCTCCGACAGGAACACTGAAGCTTTCTTT
v_call: TRBV6-1; d_call: TRBD2; clone_size: NA; j_call: TRBJ2-5; cdr3_aa: CASSGYGTSDETQYF; cdr3_nt: TGTGCCAGCAGTGGCTACGGGACTAGCGATGAGACCCAGTACTTC